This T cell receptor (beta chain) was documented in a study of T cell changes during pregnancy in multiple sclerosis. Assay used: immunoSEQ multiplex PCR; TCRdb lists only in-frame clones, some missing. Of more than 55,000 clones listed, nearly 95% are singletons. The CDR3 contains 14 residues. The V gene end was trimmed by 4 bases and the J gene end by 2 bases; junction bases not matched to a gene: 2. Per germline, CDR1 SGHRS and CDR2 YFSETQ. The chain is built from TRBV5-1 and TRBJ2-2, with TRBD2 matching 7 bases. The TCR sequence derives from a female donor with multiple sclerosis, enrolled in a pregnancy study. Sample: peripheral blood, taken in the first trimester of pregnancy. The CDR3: CASSSGANTGELFF. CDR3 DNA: TGCGCCAGCAGCAGCGGGGCTAACACCGGGGAGCTGTTTTTT.